Described below is a single T cell receptor beta chain sequence and its context. What it binds is not known. A junction end diverges from the germline sequence, so it may reflect a read error. The data derive from a study of cytomegalovirus exposure and HLA in healthy donors. Overall study findings and caveats: Sequence variants that were highly shared formed a cluster that was likely a sequencing artifact.

Primers for the PCR totalled 60 Vbeta and 13 Jbeta. Only in-frame clones appear in the TCRdb table, and some are missing; sequencing was by immunoSEQ multiplex PCR. The profile shows roughly 200,000 clones, about two thirds of them singletons. The CDR3 consists of 14 residues. The germline V gene encodes CDR1 MGHDK and CDR2 SYGVNS. This clonotype originated in a man in his forties or fifties in good health and CMV-seropositive. The chain combines TRBV25-1 with TRBJ1-1, with D possibly being TRBD1 (5 bases). Material for sequencing was PBMCs. The CDR3 protein is CASSDSTAITAAFF. The CDR3 DNA reads TGTGCCAGCAGTGATTCGACAGCAATCACTGCAGCTTTCTTT.